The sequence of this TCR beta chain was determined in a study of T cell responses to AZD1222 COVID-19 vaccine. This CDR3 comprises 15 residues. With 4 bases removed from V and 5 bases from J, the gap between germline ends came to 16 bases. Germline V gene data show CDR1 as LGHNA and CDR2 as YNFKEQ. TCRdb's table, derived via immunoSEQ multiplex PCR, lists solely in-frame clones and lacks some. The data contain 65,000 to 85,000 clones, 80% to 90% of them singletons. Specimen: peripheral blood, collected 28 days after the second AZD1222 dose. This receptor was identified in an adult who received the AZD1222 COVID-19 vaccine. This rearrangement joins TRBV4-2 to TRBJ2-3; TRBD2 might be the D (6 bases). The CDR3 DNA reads TGTGCCAGCAGCCCCCGGAGGGAGGTAGGAGATACGCAGTATTTT. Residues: CASSPRREVGDTQYF.